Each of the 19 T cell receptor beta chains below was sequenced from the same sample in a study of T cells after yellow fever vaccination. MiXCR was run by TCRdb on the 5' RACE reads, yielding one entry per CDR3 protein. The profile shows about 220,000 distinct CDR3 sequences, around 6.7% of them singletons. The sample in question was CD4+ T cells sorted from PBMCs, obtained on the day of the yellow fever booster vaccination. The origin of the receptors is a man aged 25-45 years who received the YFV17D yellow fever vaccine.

This CDR3 reads CASSPTGLSQETQYF. CDR3 nucleotide sequence: TGTGCCAGCAGCCCAACCGGACTATCCCAAGAGACCCAGTACTTC. The chain carries TRBV7-3 and TRBJ2-5; D perhaps matches TRBD2 (6 bases). Trimming took off 5 bases at V and 1 base at J, with 14 bases between the two ends. Per germline, CDR1 SGHTA and CDR2 FQGTGA. The CDR3 runs 15 residues.

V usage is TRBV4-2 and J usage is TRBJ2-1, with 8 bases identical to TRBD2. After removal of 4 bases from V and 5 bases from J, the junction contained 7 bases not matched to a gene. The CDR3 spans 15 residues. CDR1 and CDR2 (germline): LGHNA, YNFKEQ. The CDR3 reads CASSPTRGRNNEQFF. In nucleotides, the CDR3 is TGTGCCAGCAGCCCCACCCGCGGGAGGAACAATGAGCAGTTCTTC.

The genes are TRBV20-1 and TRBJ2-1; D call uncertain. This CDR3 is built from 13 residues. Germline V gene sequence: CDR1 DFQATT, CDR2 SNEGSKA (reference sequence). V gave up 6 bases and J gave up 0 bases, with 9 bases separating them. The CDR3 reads CSAFLSSYNEQFF. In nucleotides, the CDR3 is TGCAGTGCCTTCTTGAGCTCCTACAATGAGCAGTTCTTC.

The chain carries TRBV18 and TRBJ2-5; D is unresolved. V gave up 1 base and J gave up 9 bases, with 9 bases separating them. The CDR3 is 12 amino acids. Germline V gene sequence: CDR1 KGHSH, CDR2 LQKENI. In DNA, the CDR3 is TGTGCCAGCTCACCACTTGGTGGGGCCCAGTACTTC. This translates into CASSPLGGAQYF.

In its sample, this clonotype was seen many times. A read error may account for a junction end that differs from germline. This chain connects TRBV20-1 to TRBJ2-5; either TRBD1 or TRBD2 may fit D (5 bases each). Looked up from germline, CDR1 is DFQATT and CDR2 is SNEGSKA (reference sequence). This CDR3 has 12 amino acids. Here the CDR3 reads CSARDSGETQYF. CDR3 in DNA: TGCAGTGCGAGAGACAGCGGAGAGACCCAGTACTTC.

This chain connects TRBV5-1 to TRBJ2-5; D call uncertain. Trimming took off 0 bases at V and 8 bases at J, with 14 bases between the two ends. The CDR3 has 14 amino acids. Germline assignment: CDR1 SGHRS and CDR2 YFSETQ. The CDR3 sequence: CASSLDGRSHTQYF. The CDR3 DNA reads TGCGCCAGCAGCTTGGACGGGCGCTCGCACACCCAGTACTTC. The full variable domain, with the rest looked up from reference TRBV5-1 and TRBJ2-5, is KAGVTQTPRYLIKTRGQQVTLSCSPISGHRSVSWYQQTPGQGLQFLFEYFSETQRNKGNFPGRFSGRQFSNSRSEMNVSTLELGDSALYLCASSLDGRSHTQYFGPGTRLLVL.

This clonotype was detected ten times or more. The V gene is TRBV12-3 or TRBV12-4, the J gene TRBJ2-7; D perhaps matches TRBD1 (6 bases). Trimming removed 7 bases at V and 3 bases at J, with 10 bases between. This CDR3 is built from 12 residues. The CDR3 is CASTKGGYEQYF. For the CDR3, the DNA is TGTGCCAGCACTAAAGGGGGCTACGAGCAGTACTTC.

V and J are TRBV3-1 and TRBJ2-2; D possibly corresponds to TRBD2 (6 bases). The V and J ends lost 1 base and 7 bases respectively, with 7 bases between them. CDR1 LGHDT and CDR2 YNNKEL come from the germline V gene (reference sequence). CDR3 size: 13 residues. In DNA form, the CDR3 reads TGTGCCAGCAGCCAAGGGGGGGACGGGGAGCTGTTTTTT. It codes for CASSQGGDGELFF.

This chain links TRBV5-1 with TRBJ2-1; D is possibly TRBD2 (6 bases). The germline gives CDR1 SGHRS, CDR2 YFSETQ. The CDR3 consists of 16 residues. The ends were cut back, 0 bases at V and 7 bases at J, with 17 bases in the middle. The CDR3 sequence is CASSLDLSGVRNEQFF. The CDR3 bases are TGCGCCAGCAGCTTGGATTTGTCGGGAGTAAGAAATGAGCAGTTCTTC.

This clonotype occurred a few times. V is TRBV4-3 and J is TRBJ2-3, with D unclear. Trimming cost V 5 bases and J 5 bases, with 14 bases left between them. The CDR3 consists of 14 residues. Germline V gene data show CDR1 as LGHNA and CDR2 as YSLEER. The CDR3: CASSELTKGDTQYF. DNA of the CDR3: TGCGCCAGCAGCGAATTAACCAAGGGAGATACGCAGTATTTT.

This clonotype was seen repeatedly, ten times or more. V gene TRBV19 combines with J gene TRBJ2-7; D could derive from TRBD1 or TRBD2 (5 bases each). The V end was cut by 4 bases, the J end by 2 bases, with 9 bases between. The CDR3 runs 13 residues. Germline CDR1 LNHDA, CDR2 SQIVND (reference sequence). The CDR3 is CASSNPGPYEQYF. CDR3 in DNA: TGTGCCAGTAGTAACCCGGGACCCTACGAGCAGTACTTC. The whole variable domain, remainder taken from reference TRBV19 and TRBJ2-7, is DGGITQSPKYLFRKEGQNVTLSCEQNLNHDAMYWYRQDPGQGLRLIYYSQIVNDFQKGDIAEGYSVSREKKESFPLTVTSAQKNPTAFYLCASSNPGPYEQYFGPGTRLTVT.

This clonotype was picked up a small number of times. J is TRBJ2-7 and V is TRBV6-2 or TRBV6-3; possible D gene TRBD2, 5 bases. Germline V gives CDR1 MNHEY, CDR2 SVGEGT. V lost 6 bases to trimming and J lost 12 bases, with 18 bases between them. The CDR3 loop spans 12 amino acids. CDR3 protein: CASSQKDLPSYF. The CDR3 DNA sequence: TGTGCCAGCAGCCAAAAGGACTTACCCTCGTACTTC.

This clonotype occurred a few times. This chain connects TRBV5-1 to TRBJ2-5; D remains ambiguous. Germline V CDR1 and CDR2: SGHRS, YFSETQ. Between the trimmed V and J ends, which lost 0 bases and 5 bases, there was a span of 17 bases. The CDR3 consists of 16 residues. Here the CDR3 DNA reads TGCGCCAGCAGCTTGGGTCCCCCCCAAACCGGGGAGACCCAGTACTTC. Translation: CASSLGPPQTGETQYF.

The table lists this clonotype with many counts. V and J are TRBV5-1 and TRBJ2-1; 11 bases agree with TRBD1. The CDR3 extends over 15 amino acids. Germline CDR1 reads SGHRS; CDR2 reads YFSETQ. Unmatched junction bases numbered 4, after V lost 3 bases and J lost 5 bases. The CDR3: CASSWGDRGDNEQFF. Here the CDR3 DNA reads TGCGCCAGCAGCTGGGGGGACAGGGGGGACAATGAGCAGTTCTTC.

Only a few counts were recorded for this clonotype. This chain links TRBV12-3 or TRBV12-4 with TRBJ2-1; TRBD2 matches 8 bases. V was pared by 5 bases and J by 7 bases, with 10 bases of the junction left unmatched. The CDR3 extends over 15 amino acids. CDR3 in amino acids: CASSPIAGKVNEQFF. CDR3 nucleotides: TGTGCCAGCAGTCCGATAGCGGGAAAAGTGAATGAGCAGTTCTTC.

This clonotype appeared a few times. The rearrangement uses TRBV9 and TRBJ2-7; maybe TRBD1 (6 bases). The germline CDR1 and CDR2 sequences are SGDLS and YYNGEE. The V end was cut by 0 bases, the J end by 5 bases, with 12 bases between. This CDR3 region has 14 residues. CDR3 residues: CASSVGTELDEQYF. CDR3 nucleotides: TGTGCCAGCAGCGTAGGGACAGAGTTGGACGAGCAGTACTTC. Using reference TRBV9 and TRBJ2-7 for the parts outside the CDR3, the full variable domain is DSGVTQTPKHLITATGQRVTLRCSPRSGDLSVYWYQQSLDQGLQFLIQYYNGEERAKGNILERFSAQQFPDLHSELNLSSLELGDSALYFCASSVGTELDEQYFGPGTRLTVT.

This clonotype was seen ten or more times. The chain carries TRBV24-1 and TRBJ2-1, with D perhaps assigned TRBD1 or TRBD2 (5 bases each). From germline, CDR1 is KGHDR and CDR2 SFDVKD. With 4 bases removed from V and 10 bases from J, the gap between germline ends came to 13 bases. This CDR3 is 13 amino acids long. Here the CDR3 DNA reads TGTGCCACCAGTGAGCCAGGGTCGGGGGAGCAGTTCTTC. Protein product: CATSEPGSGEQFF.

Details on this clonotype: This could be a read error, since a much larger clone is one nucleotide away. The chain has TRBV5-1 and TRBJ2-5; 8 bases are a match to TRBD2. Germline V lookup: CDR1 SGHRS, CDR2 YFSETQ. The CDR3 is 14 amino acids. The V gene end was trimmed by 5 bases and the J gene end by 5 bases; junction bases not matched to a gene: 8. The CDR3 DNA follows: TGCGCCAGCAGAGGCGGGAGGACACATGAGACCCAGTACTTC. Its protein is CASRGGRTHETQYF.

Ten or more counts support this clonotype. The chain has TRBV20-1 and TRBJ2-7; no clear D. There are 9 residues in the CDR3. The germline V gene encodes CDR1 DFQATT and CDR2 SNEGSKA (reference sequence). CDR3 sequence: CSEPYEQYF. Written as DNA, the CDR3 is TGCAGCGAACCGTACGAGCAGTACTTC.